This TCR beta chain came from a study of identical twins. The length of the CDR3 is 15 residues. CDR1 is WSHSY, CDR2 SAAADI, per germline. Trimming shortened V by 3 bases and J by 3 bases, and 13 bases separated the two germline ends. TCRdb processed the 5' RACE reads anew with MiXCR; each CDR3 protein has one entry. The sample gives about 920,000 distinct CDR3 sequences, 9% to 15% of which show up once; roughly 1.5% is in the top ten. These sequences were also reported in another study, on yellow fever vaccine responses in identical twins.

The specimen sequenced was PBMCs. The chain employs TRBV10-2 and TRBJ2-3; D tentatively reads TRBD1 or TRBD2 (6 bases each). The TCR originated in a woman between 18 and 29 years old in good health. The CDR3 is CASSEGGGWTDTQYF. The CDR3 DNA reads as TGCGCCAGCAGTGAAGGGGGAGGTTGGACAGATACGCAGTATTTT.